This is a list of T cell receptor beta chains from one sample in a study of blood T cell repertoires in COVID-19. Repertoires were generated with immunoSEQ multiplex PCR, while TCRdb's copy carries only in-frame clones and drops some. The sample records about 200,000 clones, around 86% being singletons. Sample: peripheral blood. These receptors originate from a man aged 60 to 75 who had recovered from COVID-19. The CDR3 runs from the conserved cysteine through the conserved F or W. The D gene is left open where the match is weak. Where a row states a size, it is once, few, many or the class of an expanded clone; other rows omit it.

TRBV6-6,TRBJ1-6,-,-,CASSSTGEYSPLHF,TGTGCCAGCAGTTCGACAGGAGAGTATTCACCCCTCCACTTT
TRBV7-3,TRBJ2-3,-,-,CASSFNKKLTSRGTDTQYF,TGTGCCAGCAGCTTTAACAAGAAGTTAACTAGCAGGGGGACAGATACGCAGTATTTT
TRBV9,TRBJ2-7,-,-,CASSVDMGHYEQYF,TGTGCCAGCAGCGTAGATATGGGACACTACGAGCAGTACTTC
TRBV5-1,TRBJ2-3,TRBD1,once,CASSLGTKPGQGRSTTDTQYF,TGCGCCAGCAGCTTGGGGACCAAACCGGGACAGGGGCGATCCACCACAGATACGCAGTATTTT
TRBV5-4,TRBJ2-6,-,-,CASSNRVPGANVLTF,TGTGCCAGCAGCAACCGGGTTCCCGGGGCCAACGTCCTGACTTTC
TRBV19,TRBJ1-2,TRBD1,-,CASSTLPGQGQMGYGYTF,TGTGCCAGTAGTACACTACCGGGACAGGGGCAGATGGGCTATGGCTACACCTTC
TRBV5-1,TRBJ2-5,-,-,CASSLYWRETQYF,TGCGCCAGCAGCCTTTACTGGAGAGAGACCCAGTACTTC
TRBV28,TRBJ2-5,TRBD1,-,CASIPQGQGASKTQYF,TGTGCCAGCATACCACAGGGACAGGGGGCGAGTAAGACCCAGTACTTC
TRBV19,TRBJ1-5,TRBD1,-,CASTGGMQPQHF,TGTGCCAGTACAGGGGGCATGCAGCCCCAGCATTTT
TRBV27,TRBJ2-1,TRBD1,once,CASSLEWDRVNEQFF,TGTGCCAGCAGTTTGGAGTGGGACAGGGTCAATGAGCAGTTCTTC
TRBV9,TRBJ2-1,TRBD2,-,CASSGREAGGLDEQFF,TGTGCCAGCAGCGGCCGAGAGGCGGGAGGTTTAGATGAGCAGTTCTTC
TRBV30,TRBJ2-2,TRBD2,-,CAWSGLAGDHTGELFF,TGTGCCTGGAGTGGGCTAGCGGGAGACCACACCGGGGAGCTGTTTTTT
TRBV7-6,TRBJ2-6,TRBD1,-,CAIQGTGSGANVLTF,TGTGCCATCCAGGGGACAGGATCTGGGGCCAACGTCCTGACTTTC
TRBV11-3,TRBJ1-1,-,-,CASSYRQVRNTEAFF,TGTGCCAGCAGCTATAGACAGGTTCGTAACACTGAAGCTTTCTTT
TRBV18,TRBJ1-5,TRBD1,-,CASSQGAGNQPQHF,TGTGCCAGCTCACAGGGGGCTGGCAATCAGCCCCAGCATTTT
TRBV7-2,TRBJ2-2,-,-,CASSPPQGRDTGELFF,TGTGCCAGCAGCCCCCCACAGGGCCGGGACACCGGGGAGCTGTTTTTT
TRBV28,TRBJ2-3,TRBD1,-,CASSFDRGRSDTQYF,TGTGCCAGCAGTTTTGATAGGGGGCGATCAGATACGCAGTATTTT
TRBV18,TRBJ2-5,-,-,CASSLQGGKTQYF,TGTGCCAGCTCACTACAGGGGGGGAAGACCCAGTACTTC
TRBV10-3,TRBJ2-5,TRBD2,-,CAISDPATSGKETQYF,TGTGCCATCAGTGACCCGGCCACTAGCGGGAAAGAGACCCAGTACTTC
TRBV9,TRBJ2-3,TRBD2,once,CASSIGTSGMGDTQYF,TGTGCCAGCAGCATCGGGACTAGCGGGATGGGAGATACGCAGTATTTT